This record covers a single TCR beta chain. The sample originates from a study of T cells in Graves' hyperthyroidism and ophthalmopathy. Patients counted as stable if ophthalmopathy did not develop within 18 months. Disease duration under 2 months; hyperthyroidism patients were aged 18 to 65. Patients having uncontrolled infection, another autoimmune disease, pregnancy or lactation were not included. For the diagnoses, clinical symptoms, serum thyroxine and TRAb, thyroid ultrasound and orbital computed tomography were used. It was RNA transcripts that yielded the amplified TCR beta CDR3 regions. HTBI primers drove first-round RT-PCR of the TCR CDR3. TCRdb reanalysed the multiplex PCR reads using MiXCR and keeps one entry per CDR3 protein. The table shows about 500,000 distinct CDR3 sequences, with around 15% occurring only once. The sequenced sample consisted of blood. This TCR was recovered from a woman in her late teens or twenties with Graves' hyperthyroidism.

The chain's CDR3 is CASSWEESTDTQYF. DNA for the CDR3: TGTGCCAGCAGCTGGGAGGAAAGCACAGATACGCAGTATTTT. The chain uses TRBV12-3 or TRBV12-4 and TRBJ2-3; tentative D call: TRBD2 (6 bases). Trimming pared 6 bases from V and 0 bases from J, leaving 10 bases between. The CDR3 has 14 amino acids.